The clone carrying this TCR beta chain was counted ten times or more. Its antigen is not known. Study-wide findings and caveats: Tumor-infiltrating Treg TCR alpha and beta sequences overlapped most with tumor naive CD4+ T cells, then blood naive. Whole repertoires were not studied in the larger cohort, only one V-J beta rearrangement. Tumor memory CD4+ T cell TCR gene usage clustered with blood and lymph node memory CD4+ cells and lymph node naive CD4+ cells.

The CDR3 totals 13 residues. From germline, CDR1 is SGHRS and CDR2 YFSETQ. The V and J ends lost 4 bases and 2 bases respectively, with 9 bases between them. Full-length variable regions came from constant-region reverse primers plus semi-nested Nested Universal Primer A PCR. MiXCR was run by TCRdb on the 5' RACE reads, yielding one entry per CDR3 protein. In the table there are some 30,000 distinct CDR3 sequences, 26% of which are singletons. Sequenced material: naive CD4+ T cells sorted from a lymph node. Subset meaning: naive CD4+ T cells, CD4+CD45RA+CD25-. The TCR originated in a female donor with breast cancer. The chain combines TRBV5-1 with TRBJ1-1; D is unresolved. The CDR3 sequence: CASSRGRNTEAFF. The CDR3 DNA is TGCGCCAGCAGCAGAGGCAGAAACACTGAAGCTTTCTTT.